The T cell receptor beta chain under discussion was sequenced for a study of cytomegalovirus exposure and HLA in healthy donors. Across the study: Per a later analysis, the roughly 690 first-cohort and approximately 120 validation repertoires shared one platform.

Broader study findings: Most TCR sequences proved rare, with some public TCRs found in many donors. The authors listed approximately 150 TCR beta chains as cytomegalovirus-associated. Specific recognition of CMV antigens was confirmed in vitro for a few chains (all CMV-associated).

Only in-frame clones appear in the TCRdb table, and some are missing; sequencing was by immunoSEQ multiplex PCR. Of some 290,000 clones listed, around 90% were seen once; the top ten hold roughly 0.88%. In regard to this clone: Its target is not known.

This receptor was taken from a man younger than 40 in good health and CMV-seronegative. The sample was PBMCs.

The CDR3 bases are TGTGCCAGCAGCTCATCCGGGAGGGGGGCGCGCGGCGAGCAGTACTTC. It yields the protein CASSSSGRGARGEQYF. J is TRBJ2-7 and V is TRBV11-3; TRBD2 matches at 8 bases. The CDR3 sequence is 16 residues long. V trimming: 4 bases; J trimming: 6 bases; junction bases outside the gene matches: 14. CDR1 and CDR2 from the germline V gene are SGHNT and YENEEA.